Following are 22 T cell receptor beta chains from one sample sequenced in a study of identical twins. MiXCR was run by TCRdb on the 5' RACE reads, yielding one entry per CDR3 protein. The sample lists about 530,000 distinct CDR3 sequences, nearly 15% occurring once. The sample also formed part of further work on yellow fever vaccine responses in identical twins.

Sequenced sample: CD4+ T cells sorted from blood. Source of these receptors: a woman under 30 in good health.

This clonotype was picked up a small number of times. The chain recombines TRBV29-1 with TRBJ2-7, with 9 bases fitting TRBD2. The J segment lost 4 bases and the V segment lost 7 bases, leaving 5 bases of the junction unmatched. CDR1 is SQVTM, CDR2 ANQGSEA, per germline. The CDR3 loop spans 12 amino acids. The CDR3 sequence is CSAGLANYEQYF. DNA of the CDR3: TGCAGCGCCGGACTAGCGAATTACGAGCAGTACTTC.

This clonotype was found a few times. The chain links TRBV15 to TRBJ1-1; no reliable D call. This CDR3 region has 14 residues. Trimming took off 3 bases at V and 1 base at J, with 9 bases between the two ends. The V gene's germline CDR1 is LNHNV and CDR2 YYDKDF (reference sequence). In DNA, the CDR3 is TGTGCCACCAGCAGGGGAGACGAGAACACTGAAGCTTTCTTT. It yields the protein CATSRGDENTEAFF. Looking up the rest from reference TRBV15 and TRBJ1-1 gives the full variable domain: DAMVIQNPRYQVTQFGKPVTLSCSQTLNHNVMYWYQQKSSQAPKLLFHYYDKDFNNEADTPDNFQSRRPNTSFCFLDIRSPGLGDTAMYLCATSRGDENTEAFFGQGTRLTVV.

The chain combines TRBV24-1 with TRBJ2-2; D unclear. Germline CDR1 and CDR2: KGHDR and SFDVKD. The CDR3 has 15 residues. The V end lost 3 bases, the J end lost 0 bases, and 7 bases lay between the germline ends. CDR3 bases: TGTGCCACCAGTGATCTGGGTGCGAACACCGGGGAGCTGTTTTTT. This translates into CATSDLGANTGELFF.

CDR3 residues: CSAPRGTNTGELFF. CDR3 nucleotides: TGCAGTGCCCCTAGGGGGACGAACACCGGGGAGCTGTTTTTT. V is TRBV20-1 and J is TRBJ2-2; weak D call: TRBD1 (6 bases). Germline CDR1 is DFQATT and CDR2 is SNEGSKA (reference sequence). Trimming shortened V by 6 bases and J by 0 bases, and 11 bases separated the two germline ends. The length of the CDR3 is 14 residues.

This clonotype was observed a handful of times. The chain links TRBV6-1 to TRBJ2-5; 7 bases map to TRBD1. CDR1 is MNHNS, CDR2 SASEGT, per germline. There are 14 residues in the CDR3. J lost 3 bases, V lost 5 bases, and 6 bases had no gene match. CDR3: CASSHDRDEETQYF. The CDR3 DNA is TGTGCCAGCAGTCATGACAGGGACGAAGAGACCCAGTACTTC.

This clonotype was recorded at least ten times. The V gene is TRBV10-3, the J gene TRBJ2-1; 8 bases line up with TRBD1. The CDR3 sequence is 12 residues long. Germline assignment: CDR1 ENHRY and CDR2 SYGVKD. The J segment lost 12 bases and the V segment lost 2 bases, leaving 3 bases of the junction unmatched. The CDR3 region has the DNA TGTGCCATCAGTGAGGCCGGGACAGGGCAGTTCTTC. It yields the protein CAISEAGTGQFF.

The J gene is TRBJ2-2, the V gene TRBV14; D may be TRBD2 (6 bases). This CDR3 contains 15 residues. Germline V gene lookup returns CDR1 SGHDN and CDR2 FVKESK. The V end lost 2 bases, the J end lost 5 bases, and 12 bases lay between the germline ends. CDR3: CASSQQVAGTGELFF. In nucleotides, the CDR3 is TGTGCCAGCAGCCAACAGGTGGCGGGGACCGGGGAGCTGTTTTTT. The whole variable domain, filled in from reference TRBV14 and TRBJ2-2, reads EAGVTQFPSHSVIEKGQTVTLRCDPISGHDNLYWYRRVMGKEIKFLLHFVKESKQDESGMPNNRFLAERTGGTYSTLKVQPAELEDSGVYFCASSQQVAGTGELFFGEGSRLTVL.

In its sample, this clonotype was seen a few times. This chain links TRBV7-8 with TRBJ2-1; 16 bases are a match to TRBD2. Germline V gene data show CDR1 as SGHVS and CDR2 as FQNEAQ. The V segment lost 4 bases and the J segment 5 bases; nucleotides outside the gene matches: 8. This CDR3 has 18 amino acids. The CDR3 DNA sequence: TGTGCCAGCAGCTCTCCCGGGACTAGCGGGAGGGCTAACAATGAGCAGTTCTTC. Its protein is CASSSPGTSGRANNEQFF.

This clonotype has a handful of counts. The chain employs TRBV10-3 and TRBJ2-7, with TRBD2 matching over 12 bases. Germline-derived CDR1 and CDR2 are ENHRY and SYGVKD. The CDR3 has 13 residues. Unmatched junction bases numbered 2, after V lost 6 bases and J lost 5 bases. The CDR3 spells CAIRGLAGNEQYF. The CDR3, as DNA: TGTGCCATCAGAGGACTAGCGGGAAACGAGCAGTACTTC.

This clonotype has more than one count but fewer than ten. The chain has TRBV7-9 and TRBJ2-2; D is ambiguous. Trimming removed 2 bases at V and 5 bases at J, with 6 bases between. The CDR3 sequence is 13 residues long. CDR1 is SEHNR, CDR2 FQNEAQ, per germline (reference sequence). CDR3 bases: TGTGCCAGCAGCTTACTGGAAACCGGGGAGCTGTTTTTT. Its translation: CASSLLETGELFF.

V gene TRBV25-1 combines with J gene TRBJ2-6; 11 positions agree with TRBD1. Looked up from germline, CDR1 is MGHDK and CDR2 is SYGVNS. The CDR3 contains 19 residues. The junction had 10 bases not matched to a gene; V was cut back by 4 bases and J by 2 bases. For the CDR3, the DNA is TGTGCCAGCAGTGGAACTGCGGGACAGGGGGTTCCTGGGGCCAACGTCCTGACTTTC. Protein: CASSGTAGQGVPGANVLTF. Complete variable domain (other parts from reference TRBV25-1 and TRBJ2-6): EADIYQTPRYLVIGTGKKITLECSQTMGHDKMYWYQQDPGMELHLIHYSYGVNSTEKGDLSSESTVSRIRTEHFPLTLESARPSHTSQYLCASSGTAGQGVPGANVLTFGAGSRLTVL.

The chain carries TRBV20-1 and TRBJ1-1; TRBD1 aligns across 7 bases. With 6 bases clipped from V and 3 bases from J, the junction kept 7 bases outside the gene matches. Germline CDR1 is DFQATT and CDR2 is SNEGSKA (reference sequence). This CDR3 comprises 13 residues. CDR3 sequence: CSARQGQYTEAFF. DNA of the CDR3: TGCAGTGCCCGACAGGGTCAATACACTGAAGCTTTCTTT.

The table lists this clonotype with many counts. In DNA, the CDR3 is TGTGCCAGCAGCTACAGCTATACGACAGGGATGAACACTGAAGCTTTCTTT. As protein: CASSYSYTTGMNTEAFF. V gene TRBV6-5 combines with J gene TRBJ1-1; 7 nucleotides align to TRBD1. V lost 6 bases and J lost 0; bases outside the gene matches: 13. From germline, CDR1 is MNHEY and CDR2 SVGAGI. The CDR3 contains 17 residues.

This chain joins TRBV7-2 and TRBJ2-1, with TRBD1 as a possible D gene (5 bases). V lost 3 bases, J lost 1 base, and 10 bases lay in between. CDR3 length: 15 amino acids. Germline CDR1 is SGHTA and CDR2 is FQGNSA. The CDR3 region has the DNA TGTGCCAGCAGCTTGGGGCCTAATTCCTACAATGAGCAGTTCTTC. Residues: CASSLGPNSYNEQFF.

This clonotype was seen repeatedly, ten times or more. V is TRBV2 and J is TRBJ2-1; 8 bases fit TRBD2. This CDR3 spans 15 amino acids. Germline lookup yields CDR1 SNHLY and CDR2 FYNNEI. V lost 6 bases, J lost 2 bases, and 6 bases stayed unmatched. Here the CDR3 DNA reads TGTGCCAGCAGCACCGGGACTAGAGCCTACAATGAGCAGTTCTTC. Protein sequence: CASSTGTRAYNEQFF.

The chain links TRBV7-2 to TRBJ2-6; D may match TRBD1 or TRBD2 (6 bases each). Trimming took 6 bases from V and 3 from J, leaving 15 bases between them. From germline, CDR1 is SGHTA and CDR2 FQGNSA. There are 16 residues in the CDR3. The CDR3 DNA follows: TGTGCCAGCAGTCTAGATGGGGGGCTTGGGGCCAACGTCCTGACTTTC. Translation: CASSLDGGLGANVLTF.

This clonotype was detected a few times. V and J are TRBV6-1 and TRBJ2-2; 7 bases are a match to TRBD1. The germline gives CDR1 MNHNS, CDR2 SASEGT. The CDR3 extends over 14 amino acids. V shed 7 bases and J 6 bases; nucleotides not matched to a gene: 8. The CDR3 region has the DNA TGTGCCAGCAATCCACAGGGGTCAGCCGGGGAGCTGTTTTTT. As protein: CASNPQGSAGELFF.

This clonotype appeared a few times. V and J are TRBV20-1 and TRBJ1-1, with D possibly being TRBD1 (5 bases). Germline V gives CDR1 DFQATT, CDR2 SNEGSKA (reference sequence). V lost 3 bases and J lost 5, with 19 bases in between. The CDR3 totals 15 residues. The CDR3, as DNA: TGCAGTGCTAGCCAATCAAAAGGGCGGGGGACTGAAGCTTTCTTT. Amino acid sequence: CSASQSKGRGTEAFF.

V and J are TRBV5-1 and TRBJ2-1; no definite D call. Trimming removed 3 bases from V and 8 bases from J, with 18 bases in between. CDR3 length: 15 amino acids. Germline values: CDR1 SGHRS, CDR2 YFSETQ. The CDR3 nucleotides read TGCGCCAGCAGCTCTTGGCACCGACTCGTGGATGAGCAGTTCTTC. It encodes CASSSWHRLVDEQFF.

The rearrangement joins TRBV11-2 to TRBJ2-7; TRBD1 or TRBD2 may be the D gene (5 bases each). V was pared by 2 bases and J by 4 bases, with 9 bases between. CDR3 length equals 13 residues. Looked up from germline, CDR1 is SGHAT and CDR2 is FQNNGV. The DNA for the CDR3 is TGTGCCAGCAGCTTAATTTGGGGGTACGAGCAGTACTTC. Translation: CASSLIWGYEQYF.

A few counts support this clonotype. This chain uses TRBV4-1 with TRBJ2-5; no definite D call. V was shortened by 1 base and J by 5 bases, with 14 bases between the two germline ends. The CDR3 runs 15 residues. Germline CDR1 and CDR2: MGHRA and YSYEKL. The CDR3 nucleotides are TGCGCCAGCAGCCAAGGTGATACTTTGAGGGAGACCCAGTACTTC. Protein: CASSQGDTLRETQYF.

This clonotype was observed a handful of times. J is TRBJ2-1 and V is TRBV7-7; D is unresolved. Germline lookup yields CDR1 SSHAT and CDR2 FNYEAQ (reference sequence). The CDR3 covers 12 residues. Trimming removed 2 bases at V and 15 bases at J, with 14 bases between. In nucleotides, the CDR3 is TGTGCCAGCAGCTTAAGTAGTGGGCCTCTGTTCTTC. Its translation is CASSLSSGPLFF.